This is a list of T cell receptor beta chains from one sample in a study of T-cell memory formation after mild COVID-19. TCRdb used MiXCR to reprocess the 5' RACE reads, holding one entry per CDR3 protein. The repertoire holds about 290,000 distinct CDR3 sequences, with about 15% as singletons. Sequencing was done on a sample of PBMCs or a T cell subset sorted from them (not recorded which). The receptor set was obtained from a man younger than 35 who had mild COVID-19 (a few samples of this study predate the infection). Cell type and time point are not known. Both conserved end residues are part of each CDR3. Fields, in order: J gene, clone size, V gene, D gene, CDR3 protein, CDR3 DNA. A D gene is named only where the DNA matches it firmly. The size field is filled for only some rows; it gives once, few, many or a size class.

J gene: TRBJ1-1; clone size: -; V gene: TRBV12-3/TRBV12-4; D gene: -; CDR3 protein: CASSSPDLRDTEAFF; CDR3 DNA: TGTGCCAGCAGTTCCCCTGACCTACGGGACACTGAAGCTTTCTTT
J gene: TRBJ2-3; clone size: few; V gene: TRBV20-1; D gene: -; CDR3 protein: CSARGASGLDTQYF; CDR3 DNA: TGCAGTGCTAGGGGCGCGAGCGGCCTAGATACGCAGTATTTT
J gene: TRBJ2-3; clone size: -; V gene: TRBV10-1; D gene: TRBD2; CDR3 protein: CASSESSGGSTDTQYF; CDR3 DNA: TGCGCCAGCAGTGAGTCGAGCGGGGGGTCCACAGATACGCAGTATTTT
J gene: TRBJ2-1; clone size: few; V gene: TRBV6-5; D gene: -; CDR3 protein: CASSYSGGSYNEQFF; CDR3 DNA: TGTGCCAGCAGTTACTCGGGAGGATCCTACAATGAGCAGTTCTTC
J gene: TRBJ2-3; clone size: -; V gene: TRBV5-4; D gene: -; CDR3 protein: CASSLTADTQYF; CDR3 DNA: TGTGCCAGCAGCCTTACTGCAGATACGCAGTATTTT
J gene: TRBJ2-4; clone size: few; V gene: TRBV29-1; D gene: TRBD1; CDR3 protein: CSVELGQGNIQYF; CDR3 DNA: TGCAGCGTTGAACTAGGACAGGGGAACATTCAGTACTTC
J gene: TRBJ1-5; clone size: few; V gene: TRBV6-2/TRBV6-3; D gene: -; CDR3 protein: CASSFGTSGNQPQHF; CDR3 DNA: TGTGCCAGCAGTTTCGGGACCTCTGGCAATCAGCCCCAGCATTTT
J gene: TRBJ2-4; clone size: -; V gene: TRBV27; D gene: TRBD1; CDR3 protein: CASRGEDSTGGIQYF; CDR3 DNA: TGTGCCAGCAGGGGGGAGGATTCGACAGGGGGCATTCAGTACTTC
J gene: TRBJ2-3; clone size: few; V gene: TRBV5-1; D gene: TRBD1; CDR3 protein: CASTSGQGGTDTQYF; CDR3 DNA: TGCGCCAGCACCTCCGGACAGGGGGGCACAGATACGCAGTATTTT
J gene: TRBJ1-1; clone size: few; V gene: TRBV7-2; D gene: -; CDR3 protein: CASSLYRGDTEAFF; CDR3 DNA: TGTGCCAGCAGCTTATACCGGGGGGACACTGAAGCTTTCTTT
J gene: TRBJ2-4; clone size: few; V gene: TRBV27; D gene: -; CDR3 protein: CASSTQVELAKNIQYF; CDR3 DNA: TGTGCCAGCAGTACACAGGTGGAACTAGCCAAAAACATTCAGTACTTC
J gene: TRBJ1-1; clone size: few; V gene: TRBV3-1; D gene: -; CDR3 protein: CASSPLFRNTEAFF; CDR3 DNA: TGTGCCAGCAGCCCCCTCTTTCGGAACACTGAAGCTTTCTTT
J gene: TRBJ1-6; clone size: medium-sized; V gene: TRBV7-2; D gene: -; CDR3 protein: CASSRSGTDNSPLHF; CDR3 DNA: TGTGCCAGCAGCCGATCTGGGACGGATAATTCACCCCTCCACTTT
J gene: TRBJ1-5; clone size: -; V gene: TRBV7-9; D gene: -; CDR3 protein: CASSRGESNQPQHF; CDR3 DNA: TGTGCCAGCAGCCGGGGCGAATCCAATCAGCCCCAGCATTTT
J gene: TRBJ2-5; clone size: few; V gene: TRBV20-1; D gene: TRBD2; CDR3 protein: CSAPPSGGAQETQYF; CDR3 DNA: TGCAGTGCTCCTCCAAGCGGGGGGGCACAAGAGACCCAGTACTTC
J gene: TRBJ1-2; clone size: -; V gene: TRBV7-2; D gene: -; CDR3 protein: CASSPPIVIGYTF; CDR3 DNA: TGTGCCAGCAGCCCCCCAATTGTTATTGGCTACACCTTC
J gene: TRBJ2-5; clone size: few; V gene: TRBV7-9; D gene: -; CDR3 protein: CASSFKFQETQYF; CDR3 DNA: TGTGCCAGCAGCTTCAAGTTCCAAGAGACCCAGTACTTC
J gene: TRBJ2-1; clone size: -; V gene: TRBV13; D gene: TRBD2; CDR3 protein: CASTPGGKLATF; CDR3 DNA: TGTGCCAGCACCCCCGGAGGAAAACTAGCGACCTTC
J gene: TRBJ1-6; clone size: many; V gene: TRBV5-1; D gene: -; CDR3 protein: CASSLSNLQDSPLHF; CDR3 DNA: TGCGCCAGCAGCCTGTCGAATCTTCAGGATTCACCCCTCCACTTT
J gene: TRBJ1-2; clone size: -; V gene: TRBV2; D gene: TRBD1; CDR3 protein: CASSGQGALYGYTF; CDR3 DNA: TGTGCCAGCAGTGGACAGGGGGCGTTGTATGGCTACACCTTC
J gene: TRBJ2-1; clone size: few; V gene: TRBV7-9; D gene: TRBD2; CDR3 protein: CASSLALRAGGHNEQFF; CDR3 DNA: TGTGCCAGCAGCTTAGCCCTGCGGGCGGGGGGACACAATGAGCAGTTCTTC
J gene: TRBJ2-3; clone size: -; V gene: TRBV6-2/TRBV6-3; D gene: TRBD1; CDR3 protein: CASSYDRVAATDTQYF; CDR3 DNA: TGTGCCAGCAGTTACGACAGGGTGGCTGCCACAGATACGCAGTATTTT
J gene: TRBJ2-6; clone size: -; V gene: TRBV12-3/TRBV12-4; D gene: -; CDR3 protein: CASSVGDSGANVLTF; CDR3 DNA: TGTGCCAGCAGCGTCGGGGACTCTGGGGCCAACGTCCTGACTTTC
J gene: TRBJ1-3; clone size: few; V gene: TRBV15; D gene: -; CDR3 protein: CATSRGSGSLGNTIYF; CDR3 DNA: TGTGCCACCAGCAGAGGGTCCGGCAGCCTTGGAAACACCATATATTTT
J gene: TRBJ2-5; clone size: many; V gene: TRBV30; D gene: TRBD1; CDR3 protein: CAWSGTGKETQYF; CDR3 DNA: TGTGCCTGGAGCGGGACAGGGAAAGAGACCCAGTACTTC
J gene: TRBJ2-2; clone size: many; V gene: TRBV15; D gene: TRBD1; CDR3 protein: CATSRNRGSGELFF; CDR3 DNA: TGTGCCACCAGCAGAAACAGGGGGTCCGGGGAGCTGTTTTTT
J gene: TRBJ1-1; clone size: -; V gene: TRBV20-1; D gene: TRBD1; CDR3 protein: CSARDTQGGETEAFF; CDR3 DNA: TGCAGTGCTAGAGATACCCAGGGGGGTGAAACTGAAGCTTTCTTT
J gene: TRBJ1-5; clone size: few; V gene: TRBV15; D gene: -; CDR3 protein: CATRYGRRYSNQPQHF; CDR3 DNA: TGTGCCACCAGATACGGGAGAAGATATAGCAATCAGCCCCAGCATTTT
J gene: TRBJ2-1; clone size: many; V gene: TRBV20-1; D gene: TRBD2; CDR3 protein: CSVLYGGAYNEQFF; CDR3 DNA: TGCAGTGTCCTCTACGGGGGGGCCTACAATGAGCAGTTCTTC
J gene: TRBJ2-3; clone size: -; V gene: TRBV7-9; D gene: TRBD2; CDR3 protein: CASVPGGGSTDTQYF; CDR3 DNA: TGTGCCAGCGTGCCGGGCGGGGGGAGCACAGATACGCAGTATTTT
J gene: TRBJ1-2; clone size: few; V gene: TRBV5-1; D gene: TRBD1; CDR3 protein: CASSVDRGDGYTF; CDR3 DNA: TGCGCCAGCAGCGTGGACAGGGGAGATGGCTACACCTTC
J gene: TRBJ1-2; clone size: -; V gene: TRBV5-1; D gene: -; CDR3 protein: CASSLATPGYGYTF; CDR3 DNA: TGCGCCAGCAGCTTGGCCACCCCTGGCTATGGCTACACCTTC
J gene: TRBJ1-1; clone size: many; V gene: TRBV5-1; D gene: -; CDR3 protein: CASSLGRGQNTEAFF; CDR3 DNA: TGCGCCAGCAGCTTGGGGAGGGGCCAGAACACTGAAGCTTTCTTT
J gene: TRBJ2-3; clone size: -; V gene: TRBV7-8; D gene: -; CDR3 protein: CASSSLGGVTQYF; CDR3 DNA: TGTGCCAGCAGCTCACTAGGGGGAGTCACGCAGTATTTT
J gene: TRBJ1-4; clone size: -; V gene: TRBV6-6; D gene: -; CDR3 protein: CASSATGGTNEKLFF; CDR3 DNA: TGTGCCAGCAGTGCCACAGGCGGGACTAATGAAAAACTGTTTTTT
J gene: TRBJ1-1; clone size: -; V gene: TRBV28; D gene: TRBD1; CDR3 protein: CASRTGQDTEAFF; CDR3 DNA: TGTGCCAGCAGAACCGGACAGGACACTGAAGCTTTCTTT
J gene: TRBJ2-7; clone size: many; V gene: TRBV5-1; D gene: TRBD1; CDR3 protein: CASSLRLGTGTYEQYF; CDR3 DNA: TGCGCCAGCAGCTTGCGGTTGGGGACAGGGACCTACGAGCAGTACTTC
J gene: TRBJ2-7; clone size: -; V gene: TRBV7-9; D gene: -; CDR3 protein: CASSPYPDDEQYF; CDR3 DNA: TGTGCCAGCAGCCCCTACCCGGACGACGAGCAGTACTTC
J gene: TRBJ1-3; clone size: -; V gene: TRBV4-3; D gene: -; CDR3 protein: CASSQVREPNTIYF; CDR3 DNA: TGCGCCAGCAGCCAAGTGCGGGAGCCAAACACCATATATTTT
J gene: TRBJ2-1; clone size: few; V gene: TRBV20-1; D gene: TRBD2; CDR3 protein: CSASGGPNEQFF; CDR3 DNA: TGCAGTGCAAGCGGGGGGCCCAATGAGCAGTTCTTC
J gene: TRBJ1-6; clone size: -; V gene: TRBV3-1; D gene: TRBD1; CDR3 protein: CASSQAGGNSPLHF; CDR3 DNA: TGTGCCAGCAGCCAAGCAGGGGGAAATTCACCCCTCCACTTT
J gene: TRBJ2-3; clone size: -; V gene: TRBV7-2; D gene: -; CDR3 protein: CASSLPGADTQYF; CDR3 DNA: TGTGCCAGCAGCTTACCAGGGGCAGATACGCAGTATTTT
J gene: TRBJ1-1; clone size: -; V gene: TRBV9; D gene: TRBD1; CDR3 protein: CASSAQGTYEAFF; CDR3 DNA: TGTGCCAGCAGCGCACAGGGGACCTATGAAGCTTTCTTT
J gene: TRBJ2-3; clone size: many; V gene: TRBV12-3/TRBV12-4; D gene: -; CDR3 protein: CASSFGVADTQYF; CDR3 DNA: TGTGCCAGCAGTTTTGGGGTTGCAGATACGCAGTATTTT
J gene: TRBJ2-6; clone size: few; V gene: TRBV15; D gene: -; CDR3 protein: CATSRDGKPSGANVLTF; CDR3 DNA: TGTGCCACCAGCAGAGATGGGAAGCCCTCTGGGGCCAACGTCCTGACTTTC
J gene: TRBJ1-5; clone size: few; V gene: TRBV4-3; D gene: -; CDR3 protein: CASSQDGRARQPQHF; CDR3 DNA: TGCGCCAGCAGCCAAGATGGCAGGGCGCGGCAGCCCCAGCATTTT
J gene: TRBJ2-2; clone size: few; V gene: TRBV7-9; D gene: TRBD1; CDR3 protein: CASSPTGQGRTGELFF; CDR3 DNA: TGTGCCAGCAGCCCGACCGGACAGGGGCGCACCGGGGAGCTGTTTTTT